The 8 T cell receptor beta chains below were found in one sample sequenced in a study of blood T cell repertoires in COVID-19 (TCRdb year 2020). Library preparation was by the immunoSEQ multiplex PCR assay. Sourced from immuneACCESS, this table was stored by TCRdb with only in-frame sequences that have V and J called. A share of the clones is absent; for the studies checked, an unresolved V gene accounts for under half, and the remainder has no known explanation. This sample has 250,000 to 300,000 clones in its table, and around nine tenths of those were observed once. The ten largest make up approximately 2% of the sample. Sequenced: peripheral blood. All receptors derive from a man aged 45 to 65 with acute or convalescent COVID-19.

The chain is built from TRBV6-6 and TRBJ2-5, with D possibly matching TRBD1 (6 bases). V was clipped by 5 bases and J by 6 bases, with 16 bases between them. The CDR3 sequence is 14 residues long. Germline values: CDR1 MNHNY, CDR2 SVGAGI (reference sequence). CDR3 DNA: TGTGCCAGCAGTAGCCGACAGGAGATACAGACCCAGTACTTC. Translated: CASSSRQEIQTQYF.

This clone came up once. The chain is built from TRBV5-4 and TRBJ2-5, with D perhaps TRBD1 (6 bases). V was pared by 0 bases and J by 5 bases, with 11 bases between. The CDR3 has 14 residues. Germline loops: CDR1 SGHNT, CDR2 YYREEE (reference sequence). This CDR3 reads CASSLAGAGETQYF. The CDR3 DNA is TGTGCCAGCAGCTTGGCAGGGGCCGGGGAGACCCAGTACTTC.

This clone was seen just once. This chain connects TRBV27 to TRBJ1-3; D unresolved. With 3 bases removed from V and 0 bases from J, the gap between germline ends came to 6 bases. Germline assignment: CDR1 MNHEY and CDR2 SMNVEV (reference sequence). This CDR3 has 14 amino acids. The DNA of the CDR3 is TGTGCCAGCAGTTTCGCGGCCTCTGGAAACACCATATATTTT. As protein: CASSFAASGNTIYF.

CDR3 in amino acids: CAISDLSGSLNGYTF. The CDR3 DNA follows: TGTGCCATCAGTGATTTATCGGGGTCCCTGAATGGCTACACCTTC. The chain combines TRBV10-3 with TRBJ1-2, with D uncertain. This CDR3 is 15 amino acids long. Germline values: CDR1 ENHRY, CDR2 SYGVKD. V lost 3 bases to trimming and J lost 6 bases, with 17 bases between them.

The chain has TRBV7-9 and TRBJ2-5; D possibly corresponds to TRBD1 (5 bases). The ends were cut back, 5 bases at V and 0 bases at J, with 10 bases in the middle. CDR3 length: 14 residues. Germline CDR1 reads SEHNR; CDR2 reads FQNEAQ (reference sequence). The CDR3 nucleotides read TGTGCCAGCAGCCGGACGACAGACCAAGAGACCCAGTACTTC. Translation: CASSRTTDQETQYF.

The chain carries TRBV7-9 and TRBJ1-4; maybe TRBD1 (5 bases). CDR1 and CDR2 from the germline V gene are SEHNR and FQNEAQ (reference sequence). V was clipped by 1 base and J by 6 bases, with 12 bases between them. The CDR3 is made up of 15 amino acids. This CDR3 is CASSLGWGVDEKLFF. DNA of the CDR3: TGTGCCAGCAGCTTAGGATGGGGGGTGGATGAAAAACTGTTTTTT.

The chain joins TRBV3-1 (or the pseudogene TRBV3-2) to TRBJ1-1; TRBD1 might be the D (5 bases). The CDR3 spans 16 residues. Germline V gene sequence: CDR1 LGHDT, CDR2 YNNKEL (reference sequence). V was shortened by 3 bases and J by 1 base, with 15 bases between the two germline ends. The CDR3 sequence: CASSQAVGGQNTEAFF. DNA for the CDR3: TGTGCCAGCAGCCAGGCAGTCGGGGGTCAGAACACTGAAGCTTTCTTT.

The rearrangement links TRBV5-1 to TRBJ1-1; D unresolved. Germline loops: CDR1 SGHRS, CDR2 YFSETQ. Between the trimmed V and J ends, which lost 0 bases and 1 base, there was a span of 7 bases. There are 14 residues in the CDR3. The CDR3, as DNA: TGCGCCAGCAGCTTGGAAGTGGCGAACACTGAAGCTTTCTTT. It is translated as CASSLEVANTEAFF.